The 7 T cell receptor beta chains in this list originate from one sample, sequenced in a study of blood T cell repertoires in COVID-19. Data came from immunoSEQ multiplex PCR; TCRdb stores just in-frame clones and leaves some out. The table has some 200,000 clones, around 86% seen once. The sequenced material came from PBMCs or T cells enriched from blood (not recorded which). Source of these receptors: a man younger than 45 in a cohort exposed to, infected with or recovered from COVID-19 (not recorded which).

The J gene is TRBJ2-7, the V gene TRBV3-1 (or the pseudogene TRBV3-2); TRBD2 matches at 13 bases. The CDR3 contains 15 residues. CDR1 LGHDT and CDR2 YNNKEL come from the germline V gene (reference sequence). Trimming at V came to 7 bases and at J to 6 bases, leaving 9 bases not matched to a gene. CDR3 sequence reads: CASKPGTSGTGEQYF. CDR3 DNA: TGTGCCAGCAAGCCCGGGACTAGCGGGACAGGCGAGCAGTACTTC.

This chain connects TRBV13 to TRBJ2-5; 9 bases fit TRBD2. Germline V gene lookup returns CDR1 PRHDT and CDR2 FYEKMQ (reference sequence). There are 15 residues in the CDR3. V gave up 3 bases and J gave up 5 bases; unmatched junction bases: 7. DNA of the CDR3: TGTGCCAGCAGCTTTTGGCGGGAGGGCCAGGAGACCCAGTACTTC. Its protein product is CASSFWREGQETQYF. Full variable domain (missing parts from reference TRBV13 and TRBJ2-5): AAGVIQSPRHLIKEKRETATLKCYPIPRHDTVYWYQQGPGQDPQFLISFYEKMQSDKGSIPDRFSAQQFSDYHSELNMSSLELGDSALYFCASSFWREGQETQYFGPGTRLLVL.

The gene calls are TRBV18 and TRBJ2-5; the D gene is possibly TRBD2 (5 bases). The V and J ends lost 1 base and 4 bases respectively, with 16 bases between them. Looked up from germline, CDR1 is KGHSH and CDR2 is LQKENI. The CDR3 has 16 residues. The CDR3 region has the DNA TGTGCCAGCTCACCACTGGGCCCTTCGGCGGGAGAGACCCAGTACTTC. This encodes CASSPLGPSAGETQYF.

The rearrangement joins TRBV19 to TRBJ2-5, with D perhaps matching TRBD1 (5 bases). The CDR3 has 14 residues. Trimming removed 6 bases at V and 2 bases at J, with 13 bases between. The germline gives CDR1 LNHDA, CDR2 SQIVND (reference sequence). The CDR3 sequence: CASRTRGQQETQYF. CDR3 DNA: TGTGCCAGTAGAACCCGCGGACAACAAGAGACCCAGTACTTC. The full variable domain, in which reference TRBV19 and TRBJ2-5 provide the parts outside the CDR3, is DGGITQSPKYLFRKEGQNVTLSCEQNLNHDAMYWYRQDPGQGLRLIYYSQIVNDFQKGDIAEGYSVSREKKESFPLTVTSAQKNPTAFYLCASRTRGQQETQYFGPGTRLLVL.

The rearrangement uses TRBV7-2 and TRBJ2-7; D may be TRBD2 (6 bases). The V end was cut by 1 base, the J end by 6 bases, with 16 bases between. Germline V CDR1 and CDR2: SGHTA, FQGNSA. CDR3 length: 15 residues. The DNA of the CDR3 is TGTGCCAGCAGCTTAGAGTTGGGAGGACGGCGCGAGCAGTACTTC. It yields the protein CASSLELGGRREQYF.

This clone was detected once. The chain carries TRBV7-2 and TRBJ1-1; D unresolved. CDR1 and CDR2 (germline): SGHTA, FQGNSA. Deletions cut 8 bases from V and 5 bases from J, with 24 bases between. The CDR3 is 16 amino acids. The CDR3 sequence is CASGTAYKAGRTEAFF. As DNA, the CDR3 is TGTGCCAGCGGCACGGCCTACAAGGCGGGTCGAACTGAAGCTTTCTTT.

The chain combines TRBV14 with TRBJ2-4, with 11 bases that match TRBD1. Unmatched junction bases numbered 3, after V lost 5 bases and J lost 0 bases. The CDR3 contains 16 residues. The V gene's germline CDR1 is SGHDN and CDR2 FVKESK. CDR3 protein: CASSWGQGVAKNIQYF. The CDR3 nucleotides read TGTGCCAGCAGCTGGGGACAGGGGGTAGCCAAAAACATTCAGTACTTC. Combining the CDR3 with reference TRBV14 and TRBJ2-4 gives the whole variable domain EAGVTQFPSHSVIEKGQTVTLRCDPISGHDNLYWYRRVMGKEIKFLLHFVKESKQDESGMPNNRFLAERTGGTYSTLKVQPAELEDSGVYFCASSWGQGVAKNIQYFGAGTRLSVL.